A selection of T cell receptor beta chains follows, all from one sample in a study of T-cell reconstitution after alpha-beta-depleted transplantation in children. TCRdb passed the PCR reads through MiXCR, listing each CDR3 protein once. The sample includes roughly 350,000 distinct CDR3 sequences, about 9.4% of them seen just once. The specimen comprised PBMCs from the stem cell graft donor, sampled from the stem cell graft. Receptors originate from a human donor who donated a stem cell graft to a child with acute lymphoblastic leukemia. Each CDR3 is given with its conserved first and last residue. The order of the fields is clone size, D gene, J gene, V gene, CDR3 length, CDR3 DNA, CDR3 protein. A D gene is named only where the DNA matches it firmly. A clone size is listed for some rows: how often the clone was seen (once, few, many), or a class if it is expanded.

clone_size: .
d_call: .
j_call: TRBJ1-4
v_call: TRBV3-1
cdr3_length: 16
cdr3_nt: TGTGCCAGCAGCCAAGACGCGGACGGATATAATGAAAAACTGTTTTTT
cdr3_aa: CASSQDADGYNEKLFF

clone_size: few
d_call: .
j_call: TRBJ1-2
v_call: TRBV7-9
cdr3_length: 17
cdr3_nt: TGTGCCAGCAGCCACCCCCGTGGACAGAAATTTAACTATGGCTACACCTTC
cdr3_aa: CASSHPRGQKFNYGYTF

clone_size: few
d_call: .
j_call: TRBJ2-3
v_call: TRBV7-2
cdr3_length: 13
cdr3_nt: TGTGCCAGCAGCTTAGTTTCAGGAGATACGCAGTATTTT
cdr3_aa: CASSLVSGDTQYF

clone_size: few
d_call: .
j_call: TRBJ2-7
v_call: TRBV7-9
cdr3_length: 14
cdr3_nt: TGTGCCAGCAGCTTAACCGGGAACTCCTACGAGCAGTACTTC
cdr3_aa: CASSLTGNSYEQYF

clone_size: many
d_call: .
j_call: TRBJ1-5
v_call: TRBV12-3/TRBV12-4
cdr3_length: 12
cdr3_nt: TGTGCCAGCAGTTTAATCGGTCAGCCCCAGCATTTT
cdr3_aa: CASSLIGQPQHF

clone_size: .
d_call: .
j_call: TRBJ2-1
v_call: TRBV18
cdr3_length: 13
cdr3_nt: TGTGCCAGCTCACCACCCGATTACAATGAGCAGTTCTTC
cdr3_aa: CASSPPDYNEQFF

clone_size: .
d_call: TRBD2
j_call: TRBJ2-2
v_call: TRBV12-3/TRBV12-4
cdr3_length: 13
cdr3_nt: TGTGCCAGCAGGGGGACTACCACCGGGGAGCTGTTTTTT
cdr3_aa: CASRGTTTGELFF

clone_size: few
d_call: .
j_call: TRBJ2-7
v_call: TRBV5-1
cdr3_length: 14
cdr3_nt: TGCGCCAGCAGCTTGGGGTGGGAACCCTACGAGCAGTACTTC
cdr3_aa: CASSLGWEPYEQYF

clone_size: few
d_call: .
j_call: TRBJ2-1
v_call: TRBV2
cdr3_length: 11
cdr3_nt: TGTGCCGGAGGGACCTACAATGAGCAGTTCTTC
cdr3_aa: CAGGTYNEQFF

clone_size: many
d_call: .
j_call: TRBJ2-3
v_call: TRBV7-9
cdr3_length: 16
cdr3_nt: TGTGCCAGCAGCTTAGCCGGTTTTGGGACCTCAGATACGCAGTATTTT
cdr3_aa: CASSLAGFGTSDTQYF

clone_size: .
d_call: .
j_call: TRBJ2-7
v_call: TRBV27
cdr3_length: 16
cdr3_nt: TGTGCCAGCAGTCCCCGCGTGTTCGGGGCTGATTACGAGCAGTACTTC
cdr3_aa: CASSPRVFGADYEQYF

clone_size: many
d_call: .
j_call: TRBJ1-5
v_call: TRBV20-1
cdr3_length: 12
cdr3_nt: TGCAGTGCTGGTGAGAGCAATCAGCCCCAGCATTTT
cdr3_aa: CSAGESNQPQHF

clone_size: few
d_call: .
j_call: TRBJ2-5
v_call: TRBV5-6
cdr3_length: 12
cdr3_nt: TGTGCCAGCAGCTGGCGGTACGAGACCCAGTACTTC
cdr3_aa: CASSWRYETQYF

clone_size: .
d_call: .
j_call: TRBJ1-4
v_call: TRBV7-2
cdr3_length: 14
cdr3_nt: TGTGCCAGCAGCTTATCATCAGATAATGAAAAACTGTTTTTT
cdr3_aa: CASSLSSDNEKLFF

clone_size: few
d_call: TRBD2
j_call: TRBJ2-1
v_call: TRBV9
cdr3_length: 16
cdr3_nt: TGTGCCAGCAGCACCCCCAGAGGACTAGCGGACAATGAGCAGTTCTTC
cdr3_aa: CASSTPRGLADNEQFF

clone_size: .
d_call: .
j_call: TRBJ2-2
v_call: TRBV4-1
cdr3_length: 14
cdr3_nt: TGCGCCAGCAGCCAGGGAGAGAACACCGGGGAGCTGTTTTTT
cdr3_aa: CASSQGENTGELFF

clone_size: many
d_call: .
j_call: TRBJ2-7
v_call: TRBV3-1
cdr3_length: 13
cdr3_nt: TGTGCCAGCAGCCAGGGGGACGGAGGCGAGCAGTACTTC
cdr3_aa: CASSQGDGGEQYF

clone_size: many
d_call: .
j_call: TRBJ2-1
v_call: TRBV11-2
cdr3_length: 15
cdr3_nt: TGTGCCAGCAGGGAGGCGGGCACGGGTAACAATGAGCAGTTCTTC
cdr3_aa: CASREAGTGNNEQFF

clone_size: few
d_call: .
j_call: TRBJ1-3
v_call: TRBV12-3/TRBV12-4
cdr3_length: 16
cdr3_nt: TGTGCCAGCTATGAGACAGTTTTCCATTCTGGAAACACCATATATTTT
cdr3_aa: CASYETVFHSGNTIYF

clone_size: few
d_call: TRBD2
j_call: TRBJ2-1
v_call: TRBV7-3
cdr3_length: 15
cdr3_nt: TGTGCCAGCAGCTGGGGGACTAGCAGTATCAATGAGCAGTTCTTC
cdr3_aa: CASSWGTSSINEQFF

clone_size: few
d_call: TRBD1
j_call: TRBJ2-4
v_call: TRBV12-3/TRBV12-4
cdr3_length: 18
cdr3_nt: TGTGCCAGCAGTTTGGGGACCGGGACAGGGGCAACTAATAGCATTCAGTACTTC
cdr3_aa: CASSLGTGTGATNSIQYF

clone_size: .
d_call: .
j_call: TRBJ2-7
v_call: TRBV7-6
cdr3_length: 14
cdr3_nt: TGTGCCAGCAGCTTAGGGGGTGCTGACTACGAGCAGTACTTC
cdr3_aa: CASSLGGADYEQYF

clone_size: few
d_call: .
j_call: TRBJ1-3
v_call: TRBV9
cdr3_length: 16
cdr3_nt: TGTGCCAGCAGCCCGCAACAGGGAAGCTCTGGAAACACCATATATTTT
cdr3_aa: CASSPQQGSSGNTIYF

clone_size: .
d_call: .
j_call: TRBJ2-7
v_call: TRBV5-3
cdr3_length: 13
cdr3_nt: TGTGCCATGAGCCCAGGGCCCTCATACGAGCAGTACTTC
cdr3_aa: CAMSPGPSYEQYF

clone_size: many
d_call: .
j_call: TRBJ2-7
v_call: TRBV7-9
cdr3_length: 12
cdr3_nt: TGTGCCAGCAGCTCCCCCCGGTACGAGCAGTACTTC
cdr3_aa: CASSSPRYEQYF

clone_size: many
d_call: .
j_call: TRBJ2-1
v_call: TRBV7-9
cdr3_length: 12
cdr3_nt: TGTGCCAGCAGCTCCCTTCGGGATGAGCAGTTCTTC
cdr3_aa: CASSSLRDEQFF

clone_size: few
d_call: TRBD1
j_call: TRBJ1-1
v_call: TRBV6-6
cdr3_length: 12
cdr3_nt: TGTGCAGCCAGGGGGGGGGCCACTGAAGCTTTCTTT
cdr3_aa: CAARGGATEAFF

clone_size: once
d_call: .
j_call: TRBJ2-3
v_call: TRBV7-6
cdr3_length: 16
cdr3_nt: TGTGCCAGCAGCGTACAATGGGGGTTGTCGAGGGATACGCAGTATTTT
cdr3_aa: CASSVQWGLSRDTQYF

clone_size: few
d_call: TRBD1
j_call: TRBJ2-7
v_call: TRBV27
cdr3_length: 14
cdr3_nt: TGTGCCAGCAGTCCAGGGGACAGCACTTTCGAGCAGTACTTC
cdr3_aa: CASSPGDSTFEQYF

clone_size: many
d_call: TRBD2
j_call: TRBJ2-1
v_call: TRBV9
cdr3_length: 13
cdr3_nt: TGTGCCAGCAGCATGGGACTAGCGGGGGAGCAGTTCTTC
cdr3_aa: CASSMGLAGEQFF

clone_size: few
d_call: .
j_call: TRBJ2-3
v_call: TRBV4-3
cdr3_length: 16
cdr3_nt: TGCGCCAGCAGCCAAGAAGGGGGGACTAGCACAGATACGCAGTATTTT
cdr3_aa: CASSQEGGTSTDTQYF

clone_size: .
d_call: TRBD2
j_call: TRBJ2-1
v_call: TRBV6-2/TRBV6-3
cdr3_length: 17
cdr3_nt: TGTGCCAGCAGTTACCAAAGCGGGAGTTCATCCTACAATGAGCAGTTCTTC
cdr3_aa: CASSYQSGSSSYNEQFF

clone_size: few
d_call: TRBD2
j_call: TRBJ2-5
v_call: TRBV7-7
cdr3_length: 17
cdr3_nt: TGTGCTAGCAGCCCTGTCGTGGGATTAGCGGGTCAAGAGACCCAGTACTTC
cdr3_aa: CASSPVVGLAGQETQYF

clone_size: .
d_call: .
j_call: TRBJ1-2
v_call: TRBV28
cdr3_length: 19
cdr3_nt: TGTGCCAGCAGTTTGCGGTATCAGGGTTTTGTGGCCCCCAACTATGGCTACACCTTC
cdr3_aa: CASSLRYQGFVAPNYGYTF

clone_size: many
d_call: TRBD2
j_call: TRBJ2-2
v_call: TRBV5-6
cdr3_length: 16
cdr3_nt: TGTGCCAGCAGTCAAGGACTAGCGCGGAACACCGGGGAGCTGTTTTTT
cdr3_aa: CASSQGLARNTGELFF

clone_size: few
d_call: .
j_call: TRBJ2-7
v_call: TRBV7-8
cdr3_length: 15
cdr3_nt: TGTGCCAGCAGCTCGCCGGGACTCCAGCCCGACGAGCAGTACTTC
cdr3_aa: CASSSPGLQPDEQYF

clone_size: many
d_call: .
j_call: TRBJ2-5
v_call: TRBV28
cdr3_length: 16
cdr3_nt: TGTGCCAGCAGTCCATTTCCCCGGGACCAGGAAGAGACCCAGTACTTC
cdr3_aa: CASSPFPRDQEETQYF

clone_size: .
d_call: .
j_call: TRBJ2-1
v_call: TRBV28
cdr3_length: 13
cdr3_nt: TGTGCCAGCAGTGGTAGACTAGACGATGAGCAGTTCTTC
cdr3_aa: CASSGRLDDEQFF

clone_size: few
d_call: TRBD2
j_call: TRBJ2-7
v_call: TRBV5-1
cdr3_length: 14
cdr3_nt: TGCGCCAGCAAGGACGCAACTAGCGGGTACGAGCAGTACTTC
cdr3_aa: CASKDATSGYEQYF

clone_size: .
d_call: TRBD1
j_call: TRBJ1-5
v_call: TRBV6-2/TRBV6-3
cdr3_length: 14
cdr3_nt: TGTGCCAGCAGCGGACAGGGGGCTGTTCAGCCCCAGCATTTT
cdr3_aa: CASSGQGAVQPQHF

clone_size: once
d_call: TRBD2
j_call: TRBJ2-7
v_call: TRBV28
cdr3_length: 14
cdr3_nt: TGTGCCGGCCGGGGGGGCGGGAGTCGGGGAGAGCAGTACTTC
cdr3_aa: CAGRGGGSRGEQYF

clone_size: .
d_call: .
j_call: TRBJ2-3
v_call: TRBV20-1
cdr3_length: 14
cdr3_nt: TGCAGTGCTATAGTGGCAGGGACCACAGATACGCAGTATTTT
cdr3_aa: CSAIVAGTTDTQYF

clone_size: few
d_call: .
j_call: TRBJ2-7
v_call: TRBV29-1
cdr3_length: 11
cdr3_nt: TGCAGCGTTGAAGCGCAGGGCGAGCAGTACTTC
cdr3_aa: CSVEAQGEQYF

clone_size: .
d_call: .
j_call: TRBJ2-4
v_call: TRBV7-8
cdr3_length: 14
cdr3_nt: TGTGCCAGCAGCTTAACGGGGAACAAAACCATTCAGTACTTC
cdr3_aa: CASSLTGNKTIQYF

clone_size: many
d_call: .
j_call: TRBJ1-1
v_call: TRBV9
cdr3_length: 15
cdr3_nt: TGTGCCAGCAGCGTTCTGACCGCGGGGGGCACTGAAGCTTTCTTT
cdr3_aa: CASSVLTAGGTEAFF

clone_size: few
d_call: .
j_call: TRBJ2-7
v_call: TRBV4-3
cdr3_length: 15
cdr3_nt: TGCGCCAGCAGCCAGTCAGAATACGAGGGAAACGAGCAGTACTTC
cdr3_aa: CASSQSEYEGNEQYF

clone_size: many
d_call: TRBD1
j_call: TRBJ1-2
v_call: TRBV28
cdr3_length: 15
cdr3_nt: TGTGCCAGCACCCGTAAAAGGGGACAGATCTATGGCTACACCTTC
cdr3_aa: CASTRKRGQIYGYTF

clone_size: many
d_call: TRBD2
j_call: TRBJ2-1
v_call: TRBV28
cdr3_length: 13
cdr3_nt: TGTGCCAGCAGTTTAGGGGAGGGATATGAGCAGTTCTTC
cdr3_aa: CASSLGEGYEQFF

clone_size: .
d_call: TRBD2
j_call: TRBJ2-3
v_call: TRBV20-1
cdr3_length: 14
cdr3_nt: TGCAGTGCTAGCCCTAGCGGGATCACAGATACGCAGTATTTT
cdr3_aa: CSASPSGITDTQYF

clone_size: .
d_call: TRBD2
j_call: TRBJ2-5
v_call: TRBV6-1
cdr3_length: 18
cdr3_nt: TGTGCCAGCAGACCCCGCGGGCCCGGGACTAGCGGGAAAGAGACCCAGTACTTC
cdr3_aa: CASRPRGPGTSGKETQYF

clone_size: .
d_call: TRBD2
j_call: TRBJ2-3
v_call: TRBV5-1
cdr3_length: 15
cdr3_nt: TGCGCCGGAAAAGCGGGAGGGACTAGCACAGATACGCAGTATTTT
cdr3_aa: CAGKAGGTSTDTQYF

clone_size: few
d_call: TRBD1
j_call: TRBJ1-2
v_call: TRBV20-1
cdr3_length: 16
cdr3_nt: TGCAGTGCTAGAAGATGGGACAGGGGCATCCTTCAGGGCTACACCTTC
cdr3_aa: CSARRWDRGILQGYTF

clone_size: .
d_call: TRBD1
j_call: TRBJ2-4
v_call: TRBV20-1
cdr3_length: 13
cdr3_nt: TGCAGTGCTAGTGCAGGGGGCCTCAACATTCAGTACTTC
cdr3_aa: CSASAGGLNIQYF

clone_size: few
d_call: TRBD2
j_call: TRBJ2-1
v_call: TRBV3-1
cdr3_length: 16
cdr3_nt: TGTGCCAGCAGCCCGCCCGGGACTAGAGTGTACAATGAGCAGTTCTTC
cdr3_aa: CASSPPGTRVYNEQFF

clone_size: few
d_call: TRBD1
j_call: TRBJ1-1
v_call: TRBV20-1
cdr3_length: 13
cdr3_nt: TGCAGTGCTGTGGACAGGAGACACACTGAAGCTTTCTTT
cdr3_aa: CSAVDRRHTEAFF